This T cell receptor (beta chain) was captured in a study of blood T cell repertoires in COVID-19 (dated by TCRdb to 2019 to 2021). At the level of the whole study: Collaborator samples came from the United States, Italy and Spain and covered acute and convalescent phases of COVID-19. The prospective study material was composed of cDNA or gDNA derived from T cells, B-cell-depleted T cells, or PBMCs. Subjects who had been exposed to COVID-19, were actively infected with it, or had recovered from it provided the deeply sampled blood TCRbeta repertoires that made up the dataset. The repertoires were made available in a free public database intended to serve as a resource for research on the immune response to SARS-CoV-2. The samples were drawn from two sources: the first 160 participants of the ongoing ImmuneRACE study, and some 1,300 subjects contributed by 6 global collaborators. A de-identified subject ID, COVID-19 status, age in years and sex were almost always included in the sample metadata. HLA class I and class II types, where available, came from metadata supplied by the sample provider rather than from assay-based typing.

TCRbeta CDR3 regions were amplified from genomic DNA using the immunoSEQ Assay, a bias-controlled multiplex PCR. Per the original workflow: The number of nucleated cells in each sample was estimated by amplification of reference gene primers within the assay. To quantify the absolute abundance of each unique TCRbeta CDR3 rearrangement, sequence reads were collapsed and filtered. Productive Simpson clonality was computed per sample as the square root of Simpson's diversity index over productive rearrangements. TCRdb retrieved this table from immuneACCESS and kept in-frame rearrangements only. Not all clones are present; in checked studies, unresolved V genes account for under half, and no reason is known for the remainder. That table supplies the V and J calls and clone size; D and trimming were determined from the DNA. The sample data list 320,000 or so clones, and about 89% of these were observed just once. The top ten clonotypes cover about 5% of the sample.

On the study overall, not on this receptor specifically: The amount of clinical and demographic metadata varied by source and participant and was provided uncurated.

This clone appeared a single time. The target of this receptor is not known. No much larger clone is present one base from it, and per-base qualities are unavailable. Participants in the prospective study were enrolled through a virtual design, were aged roughly 18 to 100 years, and lived in 24 United States geographic areas. In the prospective study, participants were assigned to cohorts based on the clinical history participants reported in a screening survey and a study questionnaire. Recovered participants in ImmuneRACE Cohort 3 were defined by two consecutive negative NP/OP PCR tests, clearance by a healthcare professional, or resolution of symptoms. Mobile phlebotomists in the prospective study collected whole blood, serum and a nasopharyngeal or oropharyngeal swab from every participant. Additional blood draws and questionnaires over an approximately 2-month period could optionally be provided by prospective study participants. Before DNA extraction, prospective study blood samples were shipped either frozen or at room temperature.

The CDR3 contains 15 residues, cysteine and phenylalanine counted. Kept here is only the CDR3 DNA, which spans 45 bases and is read in frame from base 1. V and J lose 5 bases and 4 bases, and a span of 17 bases separates them. According to the germline V gene, CDR1 reads MNHEY and CDR2 reads SVGAGI. The source of this sequence is a man aged 60 to 69 who had recovered from COVID-19. Sequencing was performed on PBMCs or T cells enriched from blood (not recorded which). The sequence joins TRBV6-5 to TRBJ2-5; a tentative D call is TRBD1 (6 bases match). This receptor carries the CDR3 CASSKNTGLGETQYF. The nucleotide sequence is given as TGTGCCAGCAGTAAGAACACAGGGTTGGGAGAGACCCAGTACTTC.